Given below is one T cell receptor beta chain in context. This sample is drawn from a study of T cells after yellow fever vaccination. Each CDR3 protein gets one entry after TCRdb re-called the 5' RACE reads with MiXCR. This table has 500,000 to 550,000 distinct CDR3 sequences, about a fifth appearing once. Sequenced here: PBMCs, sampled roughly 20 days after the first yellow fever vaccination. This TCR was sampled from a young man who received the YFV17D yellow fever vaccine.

The CDR3 bases are TGTGCCAGCAGCGCCCCCCGTGGGGGGATTACCGGGGAGCTGTTTTTT. It encodes CASSAPRGGITGELFF. V and J are TRBV9 and TRBJ2-2; the D gene is possibly TRBD2 (6 bases). Looked up from germline, CDR1 is SGDLS and CDR2 is YYNGEE. The CDR3 is 16 residues long. Trimming removed 3 bases at V and 5 bases at J, with 17 bases between.